The rows below give T cell receptor beta chains drawn from one sample of a study of blood T cell repertoires in COVID-19. Repertoires were generated with immunoSEQ multiplex PCR, while TCRdb's copy carries only in-frame clones and drops some. The repertoire includes around 150,000 clones, about 93% of them detected once, and roughly 4.8% sits in the top ten. Sequences were obtained from peripheral blood. The receptors derive from a woman between 50 and 59 years old with acute or convalescent COVID-19. CDR3s include the opening cysteine and the closing phenylalanine or tryptophan. A D gene is named only where the DNA matches it firmly. The size of a clone is reported for some rows only, either as once, few or many, or as a class for expanded clones.

d_call | j_call | clone_size | v_call | cdr3_nt | cdr3_aa
NA | TRBJ1-4 | NA | TRBV28 | TGTGCCAGCAGCATCCCACAGGGAAATGAAAAACTGTTTTTT | CASSIPQGNEKLFF
NA | TRBJ2-4 | NA | TRBV12-3/TRBV12-4 | TGTGCCAGCAGTAGACCCGGCGGGGACATTCAGTACTTC | CASSRPGGDIQYF
TRBD1 | TRBJ1-2 | NA | TRBV6-5 | TGTGCCAGCACCGCAGGACAGGGAATGAGTGGCTACACCTTC | CASTAGQGMSGYTF
NA | TRBJ2-7 | once | TRBV28 | TGTGCCAGCATGATGGCGGGAAGCTCCTACGAGCAGTACTTC | CASMMAGSSYEQYF
TRBD1 | TRBJ1-6 | NA | TRBV27 | TGTGCCAGCAGTTTACGCCGCGACAGGGGGCCCTTTAATTCACCCCTCCACTTT | CASSLRRDRGPFNSPLHF
NA | TRBJ1-1 | NA | TRBV30 | TGTGCCCAAAGAGGACAGTTGAACACTGAAGCTTTCTTT | CAQRGQLNTEAFF
TRBD1 | TRBJ1-5 | once | TRBV5-1 | TGCGCCAGCAGCCCAACAGGGGCCGGTCAGCCCCAGCATTTT | CASSPTGAGQPQHF
TRBD1 | TRBJ1-3 | NA | TRBV30 | TGTGCCTGGAGTCGGGACAGCGGATCTGGAAACACCATATATTTT | CAWSRDSGSGNTIYF
NA | TRBJ2-7 | once | TRBV4-1 | TGCGCCAGCAGCGCTCGGGACATCTCCTACGAGCAGTACTTC | CASSARDISYEQYF
NA | TRBJ2-7 | NA | TRBV28 | TGTGCCAGCAGTTCCCGGACAGACTACGAGCAGTACTTC | CASSSRTDYEQYF
NA | TRBJ1-1 | NA | TRBV28 | TGTGCCAGCCTTGCGGGAGGTAGAACTGAAGCTTTCTTT | CASLAGGRTEAFF
TRBD2 | TRBJ2-1 | NA | TRBV11-2 | TGTGCCAGCAGCCGTCCAGGACTAGTGAGGAACAATGAGCAGTTCTTC | CASSRPGLVRNNEQFF
NA | TRBJ1-2 | NA | TRBV5-6 | TGTGCCAGCAGCCCTCGGGGACAAATCATCCGGGGTTATGGCTACACCTTC | CASSPRGQIIRGYGYTF
TRBD2 | TRBJ2-3 | NA | TRBV28 | TGTGCCAGCAGTTCCGAATCGATAATGACTAGCGGGAGCACAGATACGCAGTATTTT | CASSSESIMTSGSTDTQYF
NA | TRBJ2-7 | NA | TRBV23-1 | TGCGCCAGCAGCCGAGACAGGATCTACTACGAGCAGTACTTC | CASSRDRIYYEQYF
NA | TRBJ1-2 | NA | TRBV29-1 | TGCAGCGTTGAAGGAGCAGGGATGGCCTATGGCTACACCTTC | CSVEGAGMAYGYTF
TRBD1 | TRBJ1-2 | NA | TRBV5-4 | TGTGCCAGCAGCTCGCCGGGACAGGGGACTGTTGGCTACACCTTC | CASSSPGQGTVGYTF
NA | TRBJ2-4 | once | TRBV7-7 | TGTGCTAGTCAACAGGGTCTCCTAGCCAAAAACATTCAGTACTTC | CASQQGLLAKNIQYF
TRBD1 | TRBJ2-7 | NA | TRBV29-1 | TGCAGCGTTGAAGCCCGGACAGGGGGCGAGCAGTACTTC | CSVEARTGGEQYF
TRBD1 | TRBJ2-1 | NA | TRBV13 | TGTGCCAGCAGCTTATCAGACAGGGAAAACTACAATGAGCAGTTCTTC | CASSLSDRENYNEQFF
NA | TRBJ2-1 | NA | TRBV9 | TGTGCCAGCAGCCCGCGGGACTGGAACTACAATGAGCAGTTCTTC | CASSPRDWNYNEQFF
TRBD1 | TRBJ1-6 | NA | TRBV30 | TGTGCCTGGAGAGAGGGACAGGGTGGTTCACCCCTCCACTTT | CAWREGQGGSPLHF
NA | TRBJ1-1 | few | TRBV3-1/TRBV3-2 | TGTGCCAGCAGCCAGGGCAGCCTCTTATCGAACACTGAAGCTTTCTTT | CASSQGSLLSNTEAFF
TRBD1 | TRBJ1-5 | NA | TRBV19 | TGTGCCAGTAGCGGGACAGGGGGTCAGCCCCAGCATTTT | CASSGTGGQPQHF
TRBD1 | TRBJ1-1 | NA | TRBV20-1 | TGCAGTGCTAGTTCCAGGGGGGTGGACACTGAAGCTTTCTTT | CSASSRGVDTEAFF
NA | TRBJ1-6 | NA | TRBV6-5 | TGTGCCAGCAGTTACTCTCAAAAAAATTCACCCCTCCACTTT | CASSYSQKNSPLHF
TRBD1 | TRBJ1-1 | NA | TRBV18 | TGTGCCAGCTCACTGGACAGGAGGCACACTGAAGCTTTCTTT | CASSLDRRHTEAFF
TRBD2 | TRBJ2-5 | NA | TRBV19 | TGTGCCAGTAGTACCAGCGGGAGGGCGGGAGAGACCCAGTACTTC | CASSTSGRAGETQYF
NA | TRBJ1-5 | NA | TRBV29-1 | TGCAGCGTTACAATGGGGGGAGGCAATCAGCCCCAGCATTTT | CSVTMGGGNQPQHF
NA | TRBJ2-1 | NA | TRBV10-3 | TGTGCCATCAGTGCAGCGAGGAGCGGCGCCAAGAACTACAATGAGCAGTTCTTC | CAISAARSGAKNYNEQFF
NA | TRBJ1-3 | once | TRBV2 | TGTGCCAGCAGTGATACGACTACCTCTTTAAACACCATATATTTT | CASSDTTTSLNTIYF
NA | TRBJ1-5 | NA | TRBV7-2 | TGTGCCAGCAGCTCATGGGGCGACCAGCCCCAGCATTTT | CASSSWGDQPQHF
NA | TRBJ2-7 | NA | TRBV7-2 | TGTGCCAGCAGCCCGGCGGGTGCCTCCTACGAGCAGTACTTC | CASSPAGASYEQYF
NA | TRBJ1-1 | NA | TRBV6-6 | TGTGCCAGCAGTTACCTGAGGCAGTTAGAAGCTTTCTTT | CASSYLRQLEAFF
NA | TRBJ1-2 | NA | TRBV12-3/TRBV12-4 | TGTGCCAGCAGTTTTGGAGGTTATGGCTACACCTTC | CASSFGGYGYTF
NA | TRBJ1-5 | NA | TRBV7-9 | TGTGCCAGCAGCTTAGGTGCAGGTTATCAGCCCCAGCATTTT | CASSLGAGYQPQHF
NA | TRBJ1-1 | NA | TRBV3-1/TRBV3-2 | TGTGCCAGCAGCCCCCCCATTTCCGGAGGGACTGAAGCTTTCTTT | CASSPPISGGTEAFF
NA | TRBJ2-7 | NA | TRBV12-2 | TGTGCAAGTCGCTTACCCCCGGACACTTACTACGAGCAGTACTTC | CASRLPPDTYYEQYF
NA | TRBJ1-5 | NA | TRBV5-8 | TGTGCCAGCAGCCAGCGCGGGACTAGCAATCAGCCCCAGCATTTT | CASSQRGTSNQPQHF
NA | TRBJ1-5 | NA | TRBV12-3/TRBV12-4 | TGTGCCAGCAGCAACAGGGTCAATCAGCCCCAGCATTTT | CASSNRVNQPQHF